A single sample is the source of the 32 T cell receptor beta chains below, sequenced in a study of cytomegalovirus exposure and HLA in healthy donors. Vbeta (60) and Jbeta (13) primers were used in the PCR. Measured with immunoSEQ multiplex PCR; TCRdb has only the in-frame clones, and not every one. The sample has 50,000 to 75,000 clones; roughly 84% are singletons. The sequenced sample was PBMCs. All receptors come from a human donor in good health.

V gene TRBV19 combines with J gene TRBJ2-1, with TRBD2 matching 7 bases. The CDR3 runs 16 residues. With V trimmed by 3 bases and J by 8 bases, 13 bases remained unmatched. Per germline, CDR1 LNHDA and CDR2 SQIVND (reference sequence). The CDR3 spells CASSIQGGPFDDEQFF. The CDR3 nucleotides are TGTGCCAGTAGTATCCAGGGAGGGCCTTTCGACGATGAGCAGTTCTTC.

The chain joins TRBV6-1 to TRBJ2-2, with TRBD1 matching 8 bases. This CDR3 has 13 amino acids. V shed 10 bases, J shed 6 bases, and the junction held 7 bases outside the gene matches. Germline CDR1 is MNHNS and CDR2 is SASEGT. CDR3 nucleotide sequence: TGTGCCATCGTCAGGGGGCTGGCCGGGGAGCTGTTTTTT. Protein: CAIVRGLAGELFF.

The chain links TRBV10-3 to TRBJ2-1, with TRBD2 matching 11 bases. V dropped 4 bases and J dropped 0; count of bases not matched to a gene: 8. This CDR3 spans 18 amino acids. Looked up from germline, CDR1 is ENHRY and CDR2 is SYGVKD. As DNA, the CDR3 is TGTGCCATCAGTGCAACTAGCGGGGGCCCCCTCTCCTACAATGAGCAGTTCTTC. Its translation: CAISATSGGPLSYNEQFF.

The CDR3 DNA is TGTGCCAGCAGCCGGGGGGGGGCCAAGGCAAACATTCAGTACTTC. As protein: CASSRGGAKANIQYF. The chain employs TRBV7-9 and TRBJ2-4; 8 nucleotides line up with TRBD2. V shed 5 bases and J 6 bases; nucleotides not matched to a gene: 9. The CDR3 spans 15 residues. The germline V gene has CDR1 SEHNR and CDR2 FQNEAQ (reference sequence).

The chain recombines TRBV19 with TRBJ1-2; 8 bases match TRBD1. The CDR3 contains 16 residues. Trimming at V came to 7 bases and at J to 3 bases, leaving 13 bases not matched to a gene. The V gene's germline CDR1 is LNHDA and CDR2 SQIVND (reference sequence). Here the CDR3 reads CASTKGRGLVHYGYTF. The CDR3 coding sequence is TGTGCCAGTACAAAAGGCAGGGGGCTTGTTCACTATGGCTACACCTTC.

V usage is TRBV11-2 and J usage is TRBJ2-5; 10 bases line up with TRBD2. The CDR3 has 16 residues. V dropped 2 bases and J dropped 4; count of bases not matched to a gene: 7. Looked up from germline, CDR1 is SGHAT and CDR2 is FQNNGV. This chain's CDR3 is CASSLTSGVGGETQYF. CDR3 coding DNA: TGTGCCAGCAGCTTAACTAGCGGGGTGGGAGGAGAGACCCAGTACTTC.

The CDR3 region has the DNA TGTGCCAGTAGTACCACTAGAACAGGGATTTCCTACAATGAGCAGTTCTTC. Protein: CASSTTRTGISYNEQFF. The chain employs TRBV19 and TRBJ2-1; tentative D call: TRBD1 (6 bases). In germline, CDR1 is LNHDA, CDR2 SQIVND (reference sequence). The CDR3 contains 17 residues. Trimming pared 4 bases from V and 1 base from J, leaving 17 bases between. Full variable domain (rest looked up from reference TRBV19 and TRBJ2-1): DGGITQSPKYLFRKEGQNVTLSCEQNLNHDAMYWYRQDPGQGLRLIYYSQIVNDFQKGDIAEGYSVSREKKESFPLTVTSAQKNPTAFYLCASSTTRTGISYNEQFFGPGTRLTVL.

CDR3 nucleotides: TGTGCCAGCAGTCCACCAGGGGGCGCGGGTGGCTACACCTTC. Translating it yields CASSPPGGAGGYTF. V gene TRBV7-2 combines with J gene TRBJ1-2; 8 bases are shared with TRBD1. After removal of 6 bases from V and 7 bases from J, the junction contained 10 bases not matched to a gene. This CDR3 is 14 amino acids long. CDR1 SGHTA and CDR2 FQGNSA come from the germline V gene.

The chain is built from TRBV10-1 and TRBJ2-1; 8 bases agree with TRBD1. CDR1 is WNHNN, CDR2 SYGVQD, per germline (reference sequence). The J segment lost 12 bases and the V segment lost 5 bases, leaving 9 bases of the junction unmatched. The CDR3 spans 13 residues. CDR3 DNA sequence: TGCGCCAGCAGTAACGGCAGGGGGCGAGGGCAGTTCTTC. It yields the protein CASSNGRGRGQFF.

The chain is built from TRBV30 and TRBJ1-4; 10 bases line up with TRBD1. The CDR3 sequence is 15 residues long. Germline V gene sequence: CDR1 GTSNPN, CDR2 SVGIG (reference sequence). Losses at the gene ends were 3 bases for V and 8 bases for J; bases not matched to a gene: 9. The CDR3 DNA reads as TGTGCCTGGAGGGAGACGGGACAGGGGCCGGAAAAACTGTTTTTT. Translated: CAWRETGQGPEKLFF.

This clone was observed a few times. The J gene is TRBJ2-1, the V gene TRBV15, with 8 bases that match TRBD2. With V trimmed by 3 bases and J by 4 bases, 11 bases remained unmatched. From germline, CDR1 is LNHNV and CDR2 YYDKDF (reference sequence). CDR3 length: 17 amino acids. The CDR3 nucleotides read TGTGCCACCAGCAGCCCGGGGAGTAGCGGGGCTTACAATGAGCAGTTCTTC. It is translated as CATSSPGSSGAYNEQFF.

The sample holds a few counts of this clone. The same CDR3 is also encoded by other DNA sequences in this sample. The CDR3 sequence: CASSLGRRNTEAFF. CDR3 nucleotides: TGTGCCAGCAGCTTGGGGCGGAGGAACACTGAAGCTTTCTTT. The rearrangement uses TRBV5-6 and TRBJ1-1; D is uncertain. The CDR3 is 14 residues long. Germline CDR1 SGHDT, CDR2 YYEEEE. Trimming took 0 bases from V and 1 from J, leaving 7 bases between them.

CDR3 sequence reads: CASSFPGQEREKLFF. The CDR3, as DNA: TGTGCCAGCAGCTTCCCGGGACAGGAAAGGGAAAAACTGTTTTTT. This rearrangement joins TRBV5-5 to TRBJ1-4; 8 bases are a match to TRBD1. Per germline, CDR1 SGHKS and CDR2 YYEKEE (reference sequence). There are 15 residues in the CDR3. The V and J ends lost 2 bases and 8 bases, in that order; junction bases with no gene match: 8.

The chain joins TRBV7-9 to TRBJ2-7, with no clear D. Trimming took 5 bases from V and 2 from J, leaving 13 bases between them. The CDR3 covers 14 residues. CDR1 is SEHNR and CDR2 is FQNEAQ in the germline V gene (reference sequence). The CDR3 DNA sequence: TGTGCCAGCAGCCCTAGACTGGATACCTACGAGCAGTACTTC. This gives the protein CASSPRLDTYEQYF.

The V gene is TRBV9, the J gene TRBJ1-1; tentative D call: TRBD1 (5 bases). The V end lost 0 bases, the J end lost 0 bases, and 6 bases lay between the germline ends. CDR1 and CDR2 from the germline V gene are SGDLS and YYNGEE. This CDR3 has 14 amino acids. CDR3 nucleotide sequence: TGTGCCAGCAGCGTAGGGGGGGTGAACACTGAAGCTTTCTTT. This sequence encodes CASSVGGVNTEAFF. Full variable domain (remainder filled in from reference TRBV9 and TRBJ1-1): DSGVTQTPKHLITATGQRVTLRCSPRSGDLSVYWYQQSLDQGLQFLIQYYNGEERAKGNILERFSAQQFPDLHSELNLSSLELGDSALYFCASSVGGVNTEAFFGQGTRLTVV.

The chain carries TRBV5-1 and TRBJ2-5, with 7 bases matching TRBD2. The germline V gene has CDR1 SGHRS and CDR2 YFSETQ. The CDR3 runs to 13 residues. Trimming at V came to 0 bases and at J to 5 bases, leaving 1 base not matched to a gene. The CDR3 region has the DNA TGCGCCAGCAGCTTGGTCGGGGGGGAGACCCAGTACTTC. Translation gives CASSLVGGETQYF.

The chain has TRBV27 and TRBJ1-1, with unresolved D. Trimming took off 6 bases at V and 1 base at J, with 15 bases between the two ends. This CDR3 is built from 15 residues. Germline lookup yields CDR1 MNHEY and CDR2 SMNVEV (reference sequence). CDR3 DNA: TGTGCCAGCAGGCGACCAGGCGATTGGAACACTGAAGCTTTCTTT. Translation gives CASRRPGDWNTEAFF.

In its sample, this clone was seen once. The chain employs TRBV7-2 and TRBJ2-5; no definite D call. V lost 1 base to trimming and J lost 4 bases, with 10 bases between them. This CDR3 contains 14 residues. Germline loops: CDR1 SGHTA, CDR2 FQGNSA. The CDR3: CASSLVASTETQYF. CDR3 DNA: TGTGCCAGCAGCTTAGTGGCTAGTACAGAGACCCAGTACTTC. The complete variable domain, with remaining parts taken from reference TRBV7-2 and TRBJ2-5, reads GAGVSQSPSNKVTEKGKDVELRCDPISGHTALYWYRQSLGQGLEFLIYFQGNSAPDKSGLPSDRFSAERTGGSVSTLTIQRTQQEDSAVYLCASSLVASTETQYFGPGTRLLVL.

The V call is TRBV5-1, the J call TRBJ2-2; 8 positions match TRBD2. J lost 5 bases, V lost 0 bases, and 9 bases had no gene match. The CDR3 spans 17 residues. CDR1 and CDR2 from the germline V gene are SGHRS and YFSETQ. In DNA form, the CDR3 reads TGCGCCAGCAGCTTGGAGGCGGGAGGAGGAGGGACCGGGGAGCTGTTTTTT. Translation: CASSLEAGGGGTGELFF. The whole variable domain, filled in from reference TRBV5-1 and TRBJ2-2, reads KAGVTQTPRYLIKTRGQQVTLSCSPISGHRSVSWYQQTPGQGLQFLFEYFSETQRNKGNFPGRFSGRQFSNSRSEMNVSTLELGDSALYLCASSLEAGGGGTGELFFGEGSRLTVL.

The V gene is TRBV6-5, the J gene TRBJ1-1; D unclear. The CDR3 loop spans 13 amino acids. Germline CDR1 is MNHEY and CDR2 is SVGAGI. V lost 6 bases and J lost 7, with 15 bases in between. CDR3 region: CASRPRSVGEAFF. In DNA, the CDR3 is TGTGCCAGCAGACCCCGGTCGGTTGGTGAAGCTTTCTTT.

The chain employs TRBV14 and TRBJ2-1, with 9 bases lining up with TRBD1. J lost 6 bases, V lost 0 bases, and 9 bases had no gene match. CDR3 size: 17 residues. Germline-derived CDR1 and CDR2 are SGHDN and FVKESK. The CDR3, as DNA: TGTGCCAGCAGCCAAGATAATTGGGGGACAGGGATCAATGAGCAGTTCTTC. Translated, it gives CASSQDNWGTGINEQFF.

V gene TRBV4-3 combines with J gene TRBJ2-1; TRBD1 matches at 8 bases. This CDR3 spans 16 amino acids. V lost 0 bases, J lost 9 bases, and 10 bases stayed unmatched. Germline V gene lookup returns CDR1 LGHNA and CDR2 YSLEER. CDR3 region: CASSQDLRDRLREQFF. The CDR3 nucleotides are TGCGCCAGCAGCCAAGATCTTCGGGACAGGCTTCGTGAGCAGTTCTTC.

The chain links TRBV7-9 to TRBJ2-3; D not certain. Trimming stripped 5 bases from V and 10 bases from J, with 10 bases between. The CDR3 consists of 11 residues. Germline CDR1 reads SEHNR; CDR2 reads FQNEAQ (reference sequence). The CDR3 DNA reads TGTGCCAGCAGCCTAAGGAGCTCGCAGTATTTT. It yields the protein CASSLRSSQYF. Looking up the rest from reference TRBV7-9 and TRBJ2-3 gives the full variable domain: DTGVSQNPRHKITKRGQNVTFRCDPISEHNRLYWYRQTLGQGPEFLTYFQNEAQLEKSRLLSDRFSAERPKGSFSTLEIQRTEQGDSAMYLCASSLRSSQYFGPGTRLTVL.

This clone was picked up a small number of times. The gene calls are TRBV29-1 and TRBJ1-5; 7 bases fit TRBD1. The CDR3 has 14 amino acids. Germline-derived CDR1 and CDR2 are SQVTM and ANQGSEA. Trimming cost V 7 bases and J 0 bases; bases outside gene matches: 6. CDR3 amino acids: CSALTGYSNQPQHF. CDR3 DNA: TGCAGCGCCCTGACAGGGTATAGCAATCAGCCCCAGCATTTT. The full variable domain, its missing parts supplied by reference TRBV29-1 and TRBJ1-5, is SAVISQKPSRDICQRGTSLTIQCQVDSQVTMMFWYRQQPGQSLTLIATANQGSEATYESGFVIDKFPISRPNLTFSTLTVSNMSPEDSSIYLCSALTGYSNQPQHFGDGTRLSIL.

This chain connects TRBV19 to TRBJ2-2; 10 bases line up with TRBD2. Germline assignment: CDR1 LNHDA and CDR2 SQIVND (reference sequence). This CDR3 is built from 15 residues. V was pared by 9 bases and J by 1 base, with 5 bases of the junction left unmatched. The CDR3 sequence is CASSRLAGNTGELFF. The CDR3 DNA follows: TGTGCCAGCTCTAGACTAGCGGGGAACACCGGGGAGCTGTTTTTT.

This sequence joins TRBV9 and TRBJ1-3; no clear D. Germline V gene lookup returns CDR1 SGDLS and CDR2 YYNGEE. V shed 4 bases and J shed 0 bases, with 20 bases lying between them. The CDR3 totals 18 residues. The CDR3 coding sequence is TGTGCCAGCAGCCCGGAGGCGTTCGGGAGGAGCTCTGGAAACACCATATATTTT. Its protein is CASSPEAFGRSSGNTIYF.

V gene TRBV6-5 combines with J gene TRBJ2-1, with D hard to call. V lost 6 bases to trimming and J lost 9 bases, with 9 bases between them. This CDR3 region has 11 residues. Germline V lookup: CDR1 MNHEY, CDR2 SVGAGI. The CDR3 DNA is TGTGCCAGCAGGAGAGAGAGTGAGCAGTTCTTC. It codes for CASRRESEQFF.

V is TRBV6-4 and J is TRBJ2-1; TRBD1 agrees at 10 bases. V shed 0 bases and J 7 bases; nucleotides not matched to a gene: 6. The germline CDR1 and CDR2 sequences are MRHNA and SNTAGT. The CDR3 totals 16 residues. CDR3 in amino acids: CASSDSPGQGINEQFF. In DNA, the CDR3 is TGTGCCAGCAGTGACTCACCGGGACAGGGGATAAATGAGCAGTTCTTC.

This clone was found a few times. This chain joins TRBV4-3 and TRBJ2-7; D is undetermined. This CDR3 has 15 residues. The V end was cut by 3 bases, the J end by 4 bases, with 16 bases between. Germline loops: CDR1 LGHNA, CDR2 YSLEER. CDR3 loop: CASSQAVRVSYEQYF. The CDR3, as DNA: TGCGCCAGCAGCCAGGCGGTTCGAGTTTCTTACGAGCAGTACTTC.

V gene TRBV4-3 combines with J gene TRBJ2-5; TRBD1 matches at 7 bases. The DNA end favors TRBJ2-7, so the J call may be wrong. The CDR3 extends over 16 amino acids. The germline V gene encodes CDR1 LGHNA and CDR2 YSLEER. CDR3 DNA: TGCGCCAGCAGCCAAGAGCTCCGGGACAGACTATACGAGCAGTACTTC. The encoded protein is CASSQELRDRLYEQYF.

A note on this clone: Other DNA variants within this sample encode the same CDR3. The J gene is TRBJ1-1, the V gene TRBV7-9; TRBD1 might be the D (6 bases). V dropped 1 base and J dropped 0 bases, with 9 bases sitting between them. The CDR3 is made up of 15 amino acids. Germline CDR1 is SEHNR and CDR2 is FQNEAQ (reference sequence). CDR3 amino acids: CASSLVTGLNTEAFF. The CDR3 region has the DNA TGTGCCAGCAGCTTAGTTACAGGGCTGAACACTGAAGCTTTCTTT.

V and J are TRBV5-1 and TRBJ2-3; tentative D call: TRBD2 (5 bases). Trimming removed 0 bases from V and 1 base from J, with 9 bases in between. The germline CDR1 and CDR2 sequences are SGHRS and YFSETQ. The CDR3 length is 15 residues. The CDR3 region is CASSLDSARTDTQYF. The CDR3 nucleotides are TGCGCCAGCAGCTTGGATAGCGCCCGCACAGATACGCAGTATTTT. The full variable domain, in which reference TRBV5-1 and TRBJ2-3 provide the parts outside the CDR3, is KAGVTQTPRYLIKTRGQQVTLSCSPISGHRSVSWYQQTPGQGLQFLFEYFSETQRNKGNFPGRFSGRQFSNSRSEMNVSTLELGDSALYLCASSLDSARTDTQYFGPGTRLTVL.